Sequencing of this T cell receptor beta chain was carried out in a study of blood T cell repertoires in COVID-19. For the study at large: COVID-19 samples collected from the United States, Italy and Spain covered acute and convalescent phases. In each case, the material was cDNA or gDNA derived from T cells, B-cell-depleted T cells, or PBMCs.

All enrollees were roughly 18 to 100 years old and from about 25 US areas. Among Cohort 3 donors, those recovered had two negative PCRs, clearance, or symptom resolution. V shed 1 base, J shed 4 bases, and the junction held 5 bases outside the gene matches. This CDR3 has 15 residues. Germline V gene sequence: CDR1 SGHRS, CDR2 YFSETQ. The method was immunoSEQ multiplex PCR; TCRdb's version includes in-frame clones alone and lacks a portion of them. The sample holds roughly 300,000 clones, 80% to 95% seen once. This TCR derives from a woman aged 25 to 39 who had recovered from COVID-19. Specimen: PBMCs or T cells enriched from blood (not recorded which). This sequence joins TRBV5-1 and TRBJ2-3; TRBD2 agrees at 8 bases. The CDR3 is CASSLRGTRADTQYF. CDR3 DNA sequence: TGCGCCAGCAGCTTGAGGGGGACTAGGGCAGATACGCAGTATTTT.